These 30 T cell receptor beta chains share one sample of origin, sequenced in a study of blood T cell repertoires in COVID-19. The data were produced by immunoSEQ multiplex PCR, yet TCRdb's version contains in-frame clones alone and is incomplete. The sample includes hundreds of thousands of clones, more than 75% seen only once; the top ten take 2.5% to 4%. Material: peripheral blood. The receptors were sampled from a young woman who had recovered from COVID-19.

In DNA, the CDR3 is TGTGCCAGCAGCCCCTCGGGAGGTATCTACAATGAGCAGTTCTTC. As protein: CASSPSGGIYNEQFF. This sequence joins TRBV5-4 and TRBJ2-1; 7 bases fit TRBD2. The junction had 7 bases not matched to a gene; V was cut back by 4 bases and J by 3 bases. This CDR3 is built from 15 residues. Germline lookup yields CDR1 SGHNT and CDR2 YYREEE (reference sequence).

The chain recombines TRBV5-4 with TRBJ2-1; 14 bases match TRBD2. V shed 3 bases, J shed 5 bases, and the junction held 7 bases outside the gene matches. Looked up from germline, CDR1 is SGHNT and CDR2 is YYREEE (reference sequence). The CDR3 totals 17 residues. CDR3 loop: CASSSGTSGSGNNEQFF. Written as DNA, the CDR3 is TGTGCCAGCAGCTCCGGGACTAGCGGGAGTGGTAACAATGAGCAGTTCTTC. The whole variable domain, remainder taken from reference TRBV5-4 and TRBJ2-1, is ETGVTQSPTHLIKTRGQQVTLRCSSQSGHNTVSWYQQALGQGPQFIFQYYREEENGRGNFPPRFSGLQFPNYSSELNVNALELDDSALYLCASSSGTSGSGNNEQFFGPGTRLTVL.

V usage is TRBV27 and J usage is TRBJ2-3; D remains unclear. Germline CDR1 and CDR2: MNHEY and SMNVEV (reference sequence). The CDR3 runs 15 residues. V lost 5 bases and J 2 bases, leaving 14 bases between the germline ends. The CDR3 loop reads CASSPGRIFTDTQYF. The CDR3 nucleotides are TGTGCCAGCAGTCCAGGCCGAATATTCACAGATACGCAGTATTTT.

The V and J genes are TRBV27 and TRBJ2-5, with 8 bases fitting TRBD1. From germline, CDR1 is MNHEY and CDR2 SMNVEV (reference sequence). There are 16 residues in the CDR3. The ends lost 6 bases at V and 5 bases at J; junction bases unmatched: 14. In DNA, the CDR3 is TGTGCCAGCAGCACAGACAGGGGCCGATGGGGTGAGACCCAGTACTTC. This translates into CASSTDRGRWGETQYF.

The J gene is TRBJ2-1, the V gene TRBV18; a weak D match, TRBD2 (5 bases). The CDR3 has 15 residues. From germline, CDR1 is KGHSH and CDR2 LQKENI. The V end was cut by 3 bases, the J end by 9 bases, with 18 bases between. The CDR3 loop is CASSPLGEYVSEQFF. The CDR3 DNA reads TGTGCCAGCTCACCGCTCGGGGAGTACGTGAGTGAGCAGTTCTTC.

The genes are TRBV9 and TRBJ1-3; the match to TRBD1 covers 7 bases. V shed 0 bases, J shed 1 base, and the junction held 7 bases outside the gene matches. The germline V gene has CDR1 SGDLS and CDR2 YYNGEE. The CDR3 covers 17 residues. CDR3: CASSVAPSGGSGNTIYF. The CDR3 nucleotides read TGTGCCAGCAGCGTAGCTCCGTCAGGGGGATCTGGAAACACCATATATTTT. The full variable domain, its missing parts supplied by reference TRBV9 and TRBJ1-3, is DSGVTQTPKHLITATGQRVTLRCSPRSGDLSVYWYQQSLDQGLQFLIQYYNGEERAKGNILERFSAQQFPDLHSELNLSSLELGDSALYFCASSVAPSGGSGNTIYFGEGSWLTVV.

The chain couples TRBV5-8 to TRBJ2-1, with 7 bases identical to TRBD1. Germline V gene lookup returns CDR1 SGHTS and CDR2 YDEGEE. Trimming cost V 3 bases and J 8 bases; bases outside gene matches: 8. CDR3 length equals 14 residues. CDR3 in amino acids: CASSSRQGNYEQFF. CDR3 nucleotide sequence: TGTGCCAGCAGCTCCCGACAGGGTAACTATGAGCAGTTCTTC.

V is TRBV19 and J is TRBJ1-2; D is undetermined. V was shortened by 4 bases and J by 7 bases, with 13 bases between the two germline ends. In germline, CDR1 is LNHDA, CDR2 SQIVND (reference sequence). The CDR3 is made up of 13 amino acids. This chain's CDR3 is CASSTPGFFGYTF. The CDR3 bases are TGTGCCAGTAGTACCCCGGGGTTCTTTGGCTACACCTTC. The entire variable domain, with the rest obtained from reference TRBV19 and TRBJ1-2, is as follows: DGGITQSPKYLFRKEGQNVTLSCEQNLNHDAMYWYRQDPGQGLRLIYYSQIVNDFQKGDIAEGYSVSREKKESFPLTVTSAQKNPTAFYLCASSTPGFFGYTFGSGTRLTVV.

This sequence joins TRBV7-9 and TRBJ2-1; D perhaps matches TRBD2 (5 bases). CDR1 is SEHNR, CDR2 FQNEAQ, per germline (reference sequence). Trimming cost V 5 bases and J 5 bases, with 13 bases left between them. This CDR3 spans 14 amino acids. For the CDR3, the DNA is TGTGCCAGCAGCCATGCGGGCGAGGACAATGAGCAGTTCTTC. Its translation is CASSHAGEDNEQFF.

The rearrangement links TRBV5-6 to TRBJ1-4; 7 bases are a match to TRBD1. V lost 4 bases, J lost 8 bases, and 5 bases stayed unmatched. The CDR3 has 13 amino acids. The germline CDR1 and CDR2 sequences are SGHDT and YYEEEE. Here the CDR3 DNA reads TGTGCCAGCAGCCGGGACAGATTAGAAAAACTGTTTTTT. Its translation: CASSRDRLEKLFF.

The chain is built from TRBV25-1 and TRBJ2-2; TRBD2 agrees at 9 bases. From germline, CDR1 is MGHDK and CDR2 SYGVNS. The CDR3 is 18 residues long. J lost 3 bases, V lost 5 bases, and 13 bases had no gene match. The CDR3 nucleotides read TGTGCCAGCAGTACCCCTAGGGTAGCGGGAGTCGACACCGGGGAGCTGTTTTTT. Its protein is CASSTPRVAGVDTGELFF.

This chain uses TRBV7-2 with TRBJ2-3, with 12 bases that match TRBD2. The junction had 12 bases not matched to a gene; V was cut back by 4 bases and J by 4 bases. Germline assignment: CDR1 SGHTA and CDR2 FQGNSA. The CDR3 totals 18 residues. The CDR3 DNA sequence: TGTGCCAGCAGCTCCCCCCTCCGACTAGCGGGAGACCCAGATACGCAGTATTTT. This encodes CASSSPLRLAGDPDTQYF.

This chain links TRBV5-4 with TRBJ2-6, with D uncertain. Trimming removed 4 bases at V and 0 bases at J, with 14 bases between. The CDR3 runs 17 residues. Germline V gives CDR1 SGHNT, CDR2 YYREEE (reference sequence). CDR3 DNA sequence: TGTGCCAGCAGCCCCCAGTTATACAACTCTGGGGCCAACGTCCTGACTTTC. Its protein is CASSPQLYNSGANVLTF.

This rearrangement joins TRBV7-2 to TRBJ1-2; D not certain. The CDR3 length is 14 residues. From germline, CDR1 is SGHTA and CDR2 FQGNSA. V was pared by 1 base and J by 4 bases, with 10 bases between. CDR3: CASSLELGGYGYTF. Written as DNA, the CDR3 is TGTGCCAGCAGCTTAGAATTAGGCGGCTATGGCTACACCTTC.

The chain recombines TRBV3-1 (or the pseudogene TRBV3-2) with TRBJ1-1; D perhaps matches TRBD1 (6 bases). The germline V and J ends were trimmed by 1 base and 3 bases, with 18 bases remaining between them. CDR3 size: 17 residues. Germline loops: CDR1 LGHDT, CDR2 YNNKEL (reference sequence). The CDR3 DNA reads as TGTGCCAGCAGCCAAGCGAAAGGGGGTCGGTTAGACACTGAAGCTTTCTTT. Translation: CASSQAKGGRLDTEAFF.

The rearrangement links TRBV7-9 to TRBJ2-1; TRBD2 agrees at 7 bases. The V gene's germline CDR1 is SEHNR and CDR2 FQNEAQ (reference sequence). V lost 4 bases and J lost 7; bases outside the gene matches: 10. The CDR3 sequence is 15 residues long. CDR3 nucleotides: TGTGCCAGCAGCTACTTTGCGGGAGCATTGAATGAGCAGTTCTTC. Translated, it gives CASSYFAGALNEQFF.

This chain links TRBV7-7 with TRBJ1-2, with D tentatively TRBD1 (5 bases). CDR1 and CDR2 (germline): SSHAT, FNYEAQ (reference sequence). Trimming removed 2 bases at V and 7 bases at J, with 23 bases between. The CDR3 loop spans 17 amino acids. CDR3 loop: CASSLIAGLLALSGYTF. The CDR3 DNA follows: TGTGCCAGCAGCTTAATCGCAGGGTTGCTTGCTTTGTCTGGCTACACCTTC.

The chain couples TRBV6-6 to TRBJ1-2; weak D call: TRBD1 (5 bases). There are 16 residues in the CDR3. The V end lost 2 bases, the J end lost 1 base, and 14 bases lay between the germline ends. From germline, CDR1 is MNHNY and CDR2 SVGAGI (reference sequence). CDR3 in amino acids: CASSYQGGVGNYGYTF. The CDR3 DNA follows: TGTGCCAGCAGTTACCAGGGTGGTGTGGGTAACTATGGCTACACCTTC.

V and J are TRBV3-1 (or the pseudogene TRBV3-2) and TRBJ2-5; D remains unclear. Per germline, CDR1 LGHDT and CDR2 YNNKEL (reference sequence). V shed 3 bases and J shed 2 bases, with 7 bases lying between them. This CDR3 has 13 amino acids. CDR3 bases: TGTGCCAGCAGCCAGTCCCTACAAGAGACCCAGTACTTC. This translates into CASSQSLQETQYF.

The rearrangement links TRBV4-3 to TRBJ2-1; D might be TRBD2 (6 bases). CDR1 LGHNA and CDR2 YSLEER come from the germline V gene. The CDR3 is 15 residues long. V lost 1 base and J 2 bases, leaving 9 bases between the germline ends. CDR3 coding DNA: TGCGCCAGCAGCCAAGCGGGAGATGCCTACAATGAGCAGTTCTTC. It translates to CASSQAGDAYNEQFF.

This sequence joins TRBV4-3 and TRBJ1-4; D remains ambiguous. In germline, CDR1 is LGHNA, CDR2 YSLEER. The ends were cut back, 0 bases at V and 5 bases at J, with 10 bases in the middle. The CDR3 length is 15 residues. The CDR3 sequence: CASSQDLERNEKLFF. CDR3 nucleotides: TGCGCCAGCAGCCAAGACCTAGAGCGAAATGAAAAACTGTTTTTT.

This CDR3 reads CASTGKGGRGKYNEQFF. CDR3 sequence (DNA): TGTGCCAGCACAGGGAAGGGCGGGAGGGGGAAATACAATGAGCAGTTCTTC. The V gene is TRBV19, the J gene TRBJ2-1; 9 nucleotides align to TRBD2. Trimming removed 9 bases from V and 4 bases from J; junction bases left unmatched: 16. Germline V gene lookup returns CDR1 LNHDA and CDR2 SQIVND (reference sequence). The CDR3 is 17 amino acids. The full variable domain, with the rest looked up from reference TRBV19 and TRBJ2-1, is DGGITQSPKYLFRKEGQNVTLSCEQNLNHDAMYWYRQDPGQGLRLIYYSQIVNDFQKGDIAEGYSVSREKKESFPLTVTSAQKNPTAFYLCASTGKGGRGKYNEQFFGPGTRLTVL.

V gene TRBV24-1 combines with J gene TRBJ2-5, with D possibly matching TRBD1 (6 bases). The CDR3 covers 14 residues. Germline V gene sequence: CDR1 KGHDR, CDR2 SFDVKD. V was shortened by 3 bases and J by 5 bases, with 12 bases between the two germline ends. The CDR3 DNA follows: TGTGCCACCAGTGATCCCAGGGGAACGGAGACCCAGTACTTC. The encoded protein is CATSDPRGTETQYF.

The CDR3 DNA is TGTGCCAGCAGCCAACAGGGCCAATCATTCGGGGAGCTGTTTTTT. Translating gives CASSQQGQSFGELFF. The chain couples TRBV2 to TRBJ2-2, with TRBD1 as a possible D gene (6 bases). Germline values: CDR1 SNHLY, CDR2 FYNNEI. The CDR3 covers 15 residues. The ends were cut back, 6 bases at V and 7 bases at J, with 18 bases in the middle.

This clone was picked up one time. The rearrangement joins TRBV3-1 (or the pseudogene TRBV3-2) to TRBJ1-6; TRBD1 is a possible D gene (6 bases). The germline CDR1 and CDR2 sequences are LGHDT and YNNKEL (reference sequence). Trimming left V 6 bases short and J 7 bases short, with 10 bases between. There are 13 residues in the CDR3. CDR3 nucleotides: TGTGCCAGCAGTCTGGACAGCAATTCACCCCTCCACTTT. Residues: CASSLDSNSPLHF.

This clone was seen once. This chain links TRBV19 with TRBJ1-5; D might be TRBD1 (6 bases). Germline CDR1 and CDR2: LNHDA and SQIVND (reference sequence). The CDR3 spans 17 residues. V was cut by 4 bases and J by 0 bases, with 16 bases left in between. CDR3 amino acids: CASSTWDTVNSNQPQHF. CDR3 coding DNA: TGTGCCAGTAGTACTTGGGACACCGTTAATAGCAATCAGCCCCAGCATTTT.

The chain joins TRBV4-3 to TRBJ1-2, with TRBD1 as a possible D gene (5 bases). Germline CDR1 reads LGHNA; CDR2 reads YSLEER. Trimming shortened V by 4 bases and J by 5 bases, and 20 bases separated the two germline ends. This CDR3 has 16 amino acids. The CDR3 nucleotides are TGCGCCAGCAGCCCCAACGGAGGCGGGACCCCATATGGCTACACCTTC. It translates to CASSPNGGGTPYGYTF.

A few counts support this clone. This chain links TRBV5-5 with TRBJ2-3; maybe TRBD1 (6 bases). The V and J ends lost 3 bases and 3 bases respectively, with 17 bases between them. This CDR3 spans 16 amino acids. CDR1 and CDR2 from the germline V gene are SGHKS and YYEKEE (reference sequence). The CDR3: CASSSLQGFRTDTQYF. The CDR3 nucleotides read TGTGCCAGCAGCTCTCTACAGGGATTTAGGACAGATACGCAGTATTTT.

The J gene is TRBJ2-3, the V gene TRBV29-1, with D tentatively TRBD1 (7 bases). Germline CDR1 and CDR2: SQVTM and ANQGSEA. CDR3 length: 16 amino acids. V gave up 3 bases and J gave up 1 base, with 17 bases separating them. The CDR3 DNA sequence: TGCAGCGTTGAGGGCAGGGGGGAGATGGGCACAGATACGCAGTATTTT. Protein: CSVEGRGEMGTDTQYF.

The chain recombines TRBV24-1 with TRBJ2-2; 7 bases line up with TRBD2. The CDR3 extends over 15 amino acids. CDR1 KGHDR and CDR2 SFDVKD come from the germline V gene. Unmatched junction bases numbered 5, after V lost 3 bases and J lost 5 bases. The CDR3 sequence is CATSDPRSGTGELFF. DNA for the CDR3: TGTGCCACCAGTGATCCTCGTAGCGGGACCGGGGAGCTGTTTTTT.